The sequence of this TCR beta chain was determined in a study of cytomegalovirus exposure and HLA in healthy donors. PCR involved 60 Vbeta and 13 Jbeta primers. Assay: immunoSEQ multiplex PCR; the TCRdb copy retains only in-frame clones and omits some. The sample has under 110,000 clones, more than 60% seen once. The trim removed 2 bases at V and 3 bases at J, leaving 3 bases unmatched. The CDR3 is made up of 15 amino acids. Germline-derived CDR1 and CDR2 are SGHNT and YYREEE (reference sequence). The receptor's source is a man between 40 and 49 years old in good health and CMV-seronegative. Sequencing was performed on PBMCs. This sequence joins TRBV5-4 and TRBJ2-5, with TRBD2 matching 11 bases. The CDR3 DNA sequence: TGTGCCAGCAGCTTTAGCGGGGGGGCGAAAGAGACCCAGTACTTC. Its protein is CASSFSGGAKETQYF.